This TCR beta chain was documented in a study of identical twins. This clonotype was counted many times. Using its own MiXCR run on the 5' RACE reads, TCRdb lists one record per CDR3 protein. Among a few hundred thousand distinct CDR3 sequences listed, more than 9% were seen once. Deletions cut 2 bases from V and 0 bases from J, with 9 bases between. The length of the CDR3 is 15 residues. Germline CDR1 reads LGHNA; CDR2 reads YSLEER. These data were also reused for a study on yellow fever vaccine responses in identical twins.

The sequence derives from a woman aged 18-35 years in good health. The chain combines TRBV4-3 with TRBJ2-3; unclear D gene. Sequencing was performed on PBMCs. The CDR3 coding sequence is TGCGCCAGCAGCCAATCAACCCTTAGCACAGATACGCAGTATTTT. It specifies CASSQSTLSTDTQYF.